The present T cell receptor beta chain was sequenced within a study of T cell repertoires in cytomegalovirus infection. About the study: Signatures in public TCR beta sequences pointed to both CMV infection and matching HLA type. Study-level points and caveats: Cumulated frequencies of public TCR beta families served to identify carriers of CMV plus the relevant HLA. CMV-specific HLA-C-restricted TCR beta clonotypes dominated the ex vivo response.

Germline assignment: CDR1 SGHVS and CDR2 FNYEAQ. The CDR3 spans 14 residues. Between the trimmed V and J ends, which lost 5 bases and 2 bases, there was a span of 13 bases. With respect to this clonotype: What it binds is not known.

TCRdb redid the calling of the reads with MiXCR, one entry per CDR3 protein. The profile shows around 260,000 distinct CDR3 sequences, roughly 9% of them singletons. This rearrangement joins TRBV7-6 to TRBJ2-7; D is perhaps TRBD1 (6 bases). What was sequenced was PBMCs. This TCR was sampled from a human donor in good health (CMV status not recorded). Some clones in this sample may be carry-over from other donors' samples. CDR3 sequence reads: CASSPQGLAYEQYF. Written as DNA, the CDR3 is TGTGCCAGCAGCCCCCAGGGGTTGGCCTACGAGCAGTACTTC.